This T cell receptor (beta chain) was captured by sequencing in a study of Tregs in tolerant kidney transplant recipients. Study background: The nonmyeloablative bone marrow transplants came from related graft donors, with transient mixed chimerism.

The CDR3 contains 13 residues. V lost 0 bases and J 10 bases, leaving 10 bases between the germline ends. Germline V gives CDR1 SGHVS, CDR2 FQNEAQ. Points from the study as a whole: Antigen-driven expansion was suggested because donor-specific Tregs expanded more than all Tregs in tolerant patients. Activated donor B cell expansion appeared to reveal the most relevant donor-specific TCRbeta repertoire.

Assay used: immunoSEQ multiplex PCR; TCRdb lists only in-frame clones, some missing. The table includes approximately 4,000 clones, 80% to 90% detected once. Unstimulated regulatory T cells (CD4+CD25+CD127-), CD4+CD25- non-regulatory cells, CD4 and CD8 cells were FACS-sorted from thawed PBMCs. This clone was seen a single time. What it binds is not known. The TCR comes from a human donor who received a combined kidney and bone marrow transplant. Sample: Tregs from blood, taken before the transplant. V usage is TRBV7-8 and J usage is TRBJ2-1; D remains ambiguous. The CDR3 sequence: CASSLASAREQFF. The CDR3 DNA sequence: TGTGCCAGCAGCTTAGCGTCCGCCAGGGAGCAGTTCTTC.